The 9 T cell receptor beta chains given below trace back to one sample, sequenced in a study of blood T cell repertoires in COVID-19. Using immunoSEQ multiplex PCR, the repertoire was profiled, and TCRdb retains in-frame clones only, with some absent. This sample yields around 100,000 clones, of which over 75% are seen a single time; 20% to 25% belongs to the top ten. The specimen sequenced was peripheral blood. Every receptor here comes from a man in his 70s with active or convalescent COVID-19.

The gene calls are TRBV7-8 and TRBJ2-3, with TRBD2 as a possible D gene (6 bases). There are 15 residues in the CDR3. Trimming took off 5 bases at V and 0 bases at J, with 12 bases between the two ends. CDR1 and CDR2 from the germline V gene are SGHVS and FQNEAQ. CDR3 in amino acids: CASSPLASSTDTQYF. In DNA, the CDR3 is TGTGCCAGCAGCCCGCTAGCGTCTAGCACAGATACGCAGTATTTT.

The gene calls are TRBV10-3 and TRBJ2-3; the match to TRBD2 covers 9 bases. V lost 6 bases, J lost 5 bases, and 3 bases stayed unmatched. CDR3 length equals 13 residues. From germline, CDR1 is ENHRY and CDR2 SYGVKD. The CDR3 region is CAIRIAGEDTQYF. Here the CDR3 DNA reads TGTGCCATCAGAATAGCGGGGGAAGATACGCAGTATTTT.

This chain uses TRBV7-3 with TRBJ1-2, with no clear D. Trimming left V 3 bases short and J 3 bases short, with 11 bases between. This CDR3 spans 14 amino acids. Germline V gene lookup returns CDR1 SGHTA and CDR2 FQGTGA. The CDR3 sequence: CASSLMTLDYGYTF. CDR3 nucleotides: TGTGCCAGCAGCTTGATGACCCTAGACTATGGCTACACCTTC.

In this sample, this clone turned up a few times. The rearrangement uses TRBV6-5 and TRBJ2-1, with a possible D match to TRBD1 (6 bases). CDR3 length equals 15 residues. Looked up from germline, CDR1 is MNHEY and CDR2 is SVGAGI. The V end was cut by 6 bases, the J end by 3 bases, with 15 bases between. The CDR3 loop is CASRSQGYFYNEQFF. The DNA for the CDR3 is TGTGCCAGCAGGAGTCAGGGGTATTTCTACAATGAGCAGTTCTTC.

The chain uses TRBV10-1 and TRBJ2-1; weak D call: TRBD2 (6 bases). The germline V gene encodes CDR1 WNHNN and CDR2 SYGVQD (reference sequence). The CDR3 runs to 13 residues. Trimming removed 7 bases at V and 6 bases at J, with 13 bases between. The CDR3 coding sequence is TGCGCCAGCATGGGACTTGCTACCAATGAGCAGTTCTTC. Residues: CASMGLATNEQFF.

The CDR3 DNA follows: TGTGCCAGCAGCCCCATAGCGGGATTGACCTACGAGCAGTACTTC. This translates into CASSPIAGLTYEQYF. The genes are TRBV7-2 and TRBJ2-7; 8 positions match TRBD2. Germline V gene data show CDR1 as SGHTA and CDR2 as FQGNSA. The CDR3 spans 15 residues. The V and J ends lost 5 bases and 2 bases, in that order; junction bases with no gene match: 8.

The V gene is TRBV6-5, the J gene TRBJ1-1; D call uncertain. The CDR3 is 14 amino acids. Between the trimmed V and J ends, which lost 6 bases and 3 bases, there was a span of 14 bases. The germline V gene has CDR1 MNHEY and CDR2 SVGAGI. DNA of the CDR3: TGTGCCAGCAGCGTCGACCTGGGAGACACTGAAGCTTTCTTT. The encoded protein is CASSVDLGDTEAFF.

This chain links TRBV6-1 with TRBJ1-1; D gene ambiguous. The CDR3 has 15 amino acids. Looked up from germline, CDR1 is MNHNS and CDR2 is SASEGT. V shed 0 bases and J shed 0 bases, with 8 bases lying between them. CDR3 loop: CASSEARLMNTEAFF. In DNA, the CDR3 is TGTGCCAGCAGTGAAGCGAGGCTTATGAACACTGAAGCTTTCTTT.

The chain joins TRBV7-3 to TRBJ2-2; 7 bases fit TRBD1. V lost 6 bases, J lost 0 bases, and 1 base stayed unmatched. Germline CDR1 and CDR2: SGHTA and FQGTGA. The CDR3 totals 14 residues. The CDR3 DNA reads as TGTGCCAGCAGAACAGGGGCGAACACCGGGGAGCTGTTTTTT. Protein product: CASRTGANTGELFF. Complete variable domain (other parts from reference TRBV7-3 and TRBJ2-2): GAGVSQTPSNKVTEKGKYVELRCDPISGHTALYWYRQSLGQGPEFLIYFQGTGAADDSGLPNDRFFAVRPEGSVSTLKIQRTERGDSAVYLCASRTGANTGELFFGEGSRLTVL.